One and the same sample provided the 16 T cell receptor beta chains below, sequenced in a study of blood T cell repertoires in COVID-19. The protocol was immunoSEQ multiplex PCR, while the TCRdb copy is restricted to in-frame clones and leaves out a portion. The table lists about 290,000 clones, 85% of them singletons. Sequencing was carried out using peripheral blood. The source is a woman between 45 and 60 years old with active or convalescent COVID-19.

The CDR3 DNA reads TGTGCCAGCAGCTTAACGACTTACGAGCAGTACTTC. Its protein is CASSLTTYEQYF. The rearrangement uses TRBV7-2 and TRBJ2-7; D is unresolved. CDR3 length equals 12 residues. With 2 bases removed from V and 4 bases from J, the gap between germline ends came to 6 bases. Germline CDR1 SGHTA, CDR2 FQGNSA. Together with reference TRBV7-2 and TRBJ2-7, the CDR3 gives the full variable domain: GAGVSQSPSNKVTEKGKDVELRCDPISGHTALYWYRQSLGQGLEFLIYFQGNSAPDKSGLPSDRFSAERTGGSVSTLTIQRTQQEDSAVYLCASSLTTYEQYFGPGTRLTVT.

Only one count was recorded for this clone. The V and J genes are TRBV7-9 and TRBJ2-1; TRBD2 aligns across 10 bases. Germline V gene lookup returns CDR1 SEHNR and CDR2 FQNEAQ (reference sequence). V lost 1 base to trimming and J lost 3 bases; unmatched junction nucleotides: 3. The CDR3 length is 16 residues. The CDR3 coding sequence is TGTGCCAGCAGCTTAGGGGCTAGCGGGAGCTACAATGAGCAGTTCTTC. It is translated as CASSLGASGSYNEQFF.

Regarding this clone: Other DNA sequences in this sample translate to the same CDR3. The chain uses TRBV5-1 and TRBJ2-7; 7 bases agree with TRBD2. V shed 1 base, J shed 1 base, and the junction held 2 bases outside the gene matches. The CDR3 totals 14 residues. CDR1 is SGHRS, CDR2 YFSETQ, per germline. CDR3 DNA: TGCGCCAGCAGCTTGACTAGCGCGTCCTACGAGCAGTACTTC. This gives the protein CASSLTSASYEQYF.

The chain combines TRBV24-1 with TRBJ2-5; 7 bases agree with TRBD2. V gave up 3 bases and J gave up 2 bases; unmatched junction bases: 5. The CDR3 contains 15 residues. Looked up from germline, CDR1 is KGHDR and CDR2 is SFDVKD. The CDR3 region has the DNA TGTGCCACCAGTGATCGAAGGGGAGGGCAAGAGACCCAGTACTTC. Translating gives CATSDRRGGQETQYF.

The chain recombines TRBV5-4 with TRBJ2-7; D is unclear. The CDR3 loop spans 16 amino acids. The germline gives CDR1 SGHNT, CDR2 YYREEE (reference sequence). V lost 4 bases, J lost 1 base, and 18 bases lay in between. The CDR3 reads CASSPPFGEPSYEQYF. The CDR3 coding sequence is TGTGCCAGCAGCCCGCCTTTCGGAGAACCGTCCTACGAGCAGTACTTC.

The chain has TRBV6-5 and TRBJ1-4; D ambiguous. Germline CDR1 MNHEY, CDR2 SVGAGI. The germline V and J ends were trimmed by 5 bases and 8 bases, with 9 bases remaining between them. The CDR3 sequence is 12 residues long. DNA for the CDR3: TGTGCCAGCAGTCGGACTGTAGAAAAACTGTTTTTT. Translated: CASSRTVEKLFF.

The V gene is TRBV7-9, the J gene TRBJ1-1; 7 bases line up with TRBD1. After removal of 4 bases from V and 5 bases from J, the junction contained 7 bases not matched to a gene. Germline V lookup: CDR1 SEHNR, CDR2 FQNEAQ (reference sequence). The CDR3 covers 14 residues. CDR3 nucleotides: TGTGCCAGCAGCTCAACAGGGGCAGATACTGAAGCTTTCTTT. It codes for CASSSTGADTEAFF.

The chain joins TRBV2 to TRBJ2-2; 8 bases are shared with TRBD2. The CDR3 spans 16 residues. The germline CDR1 and CDR2 sequences are SNHLY and FYNNEI. Unmatched junction bases numbered 13, after V lost 6 bases and J lost 7 bases. As DNA, the CDR3 is TGTGCCAGCAGCTTTCCGAGCGGGAGTAGAATCGGGGAGCTGTTTTTT. This gives the protein CASSFPSGSRIGELFF.

The rearrangement links TRBV19 to TRBJ1-1; D might be TRBD1 (5 bases). Looked up from germline, CDR1 is LNHDA and CDR2 is SQIVND (reference sequence). The V end lost 4 bases, the J end lost 7 bases, and 16 bases lay between the germline ends. The CDR3 runs to 14 residues. The CDR3 sequence is CASSKDSGRGEAFF. In DNA form, the CDR3 reads TGTGCCAGTAGTAAAGACAGTGGGAGAGGTGAAGCTTTCTTT.

This sequence joins TRBV19 and TRBJ2-4; 7 nucleotides align to TRBD1. The germline V gene has CDR1 LNHDA and CDR2 SQIVND (reference sequence). This CDR3 has 15 residues. V lost 5 bases, J lost 6 bases, and 10 bases stayed unmatched. Here the CDR3 reads CASSEQGNRINIQYF. CDR3 nucleotides: TGTGCCAGTAGTGAACAGGGGAATAGGATAAACATTCAGTACTTC.

The rearrangement uses TRBV28 and TRBJ2-4; TRBD2 matches 7 bases. Trimming cost V 5 bases and J 3 bases; bases outside gene matches: 13. Looked up from germline, CDR1 is MDHEN and CDR2 is SYDVKM. The CDR3 consists of 17 residues. The CDR3 loop is CASSTWTRGRDKNIQYF. For the CDR3, the DNA is TGTGCCAGCAGTACCTGGACTAGAGGGAGAGACAAAAACATTCAGTACTTC.

This clone appeared a few times. This CDR3 reads CASTLGKGLNTGELFF. CDR3 DNA sequence: TGTGCCAGCACCCTTGGAAAGGGGCTGAACACCGGGGAGCTGTTTTTT. The chain carries TRBV5-5 and TRBJ2-2; maybe TRBD1 (5 bases). Trimming left V 6 bases short and J 1 base short, with 16 bases between. This CDR3 region has 16 residues. Germline CDR1 reads SGHKS; CDR2 reads YYEKEE (reference sequence).

The chain combines TRBV28 with TRBJ1-5; a weak D match, TRBD1 (5 bases). Deletions cut 3 bases from V and 1 base from J, with 10 bases between. The CDR3 sequence is 15 residues long. Germline V gene lookup returns CDR1 MDHEN and CDR2 SYDVKM. CDR3 in amino acids: CASSLWGVSNQPQHF. CDR3 DNA: TGTGCCAGCAGTTTGTGGGGGGTCAGCAATCAGCCCCAGCATTTT.

This clone was picked up many times. This chain links TRBV6-5 with TRBJ1-3; 9 positions agree with TRBD1. The germline V gene has CDR1 MNHEY and CDR2 SVGAGI. This CDR3 is built from 14 residues. Trimming removed 7 bases from V and 2 bases from J; junction bases left unmatched: 3. The CDR3: CASNTGGTGNTIYF. The CDR3 bases are TGTGCCAGCAACACAGGGGGCACTGGAAACACCATATATTTT.

On this clone itself: Germline is not matched at one junction end, which may reflect a read error. Other nucleotide sequences in the sample specify the same CDR3. The V call is TRBV7-7, the J call TRBJ2-1; TRBD2 matches 13 bases. Germline CDR1 and CDR2: SSHAT and FNYEAQ (reference sequence). The CDR3 spans 15 residues. This chain's CDR3 is CASSPGTSGTNEQFF. The DNA for the CDR3 is TGTGCTAGCAGCCCCGGGACTAGCGGGACCAATGAGCAGTTCTTC. The entire variable domain, with the rest obtained from reference TRBV7-7 and TRBJ2-1, is as follows: GAGVSQSPRYKVTKRGQDVTLRCDPISSHATLYWYQQALGQGPEFLTYFNYEAQPDKSGLPSDRFSAERPEGSISTLTIQRTEQRDSAMYRCASSPGTSGTNEQFFGPGTRLTVL.

This clone was seen a single time. V gene TRBV9 combines with J gene TRBJ2-5; 9 bases match TRBD2. Germline CDR1 SGDLS, CDR2 YYNGEE. The CDR3 loop spans 17 amino acids. Trimming removed 0 bases from V and 3 bases from J; junction bases left unmatched: 9. For the CDR3, the DNA is TGTGCCAGCAGCGTAGATCTCCGCGGGGGGGCGAAAGAGACCCAGTACTTC. This sequence encodes CASSVDLRGGAKETQYF. Full variable domain (rest looked up from reference TRBV9 and TRBJ2-5): DSGVTQTPKHLITATGQRVTLRCSPRSGDLSVYWYQQSLDQGLQFLIQYYNGEERAKGNILERFSAQQFPDLHSELNLSSLELGDSALYFCASSVDLRGGAKETQYFGPGTRLLVL.